The source of this T cell receptor (beta chain) is a study of OX40 agonist ivuxolimab in advanced cancers. Study summary: While on treatment, patients had intravenous ivuxolimab at 0.01 to 10 mg/kg every 2 weeks.

In the case of this clone: No antigen is known for it.

Study findings and constraints: In the 0.1 to 3.0 mg/kg range, CD4+ and CD8+ blood T cells had expanded clonally by week 6.

The CDR3 has 17 amino acids. Losses at the gene ends were 1 base for V and 7 bases for J; bases not matched to a gene: 7. The V gene's germline CDR1 is LGHNA and CDR2 YNFKEQ. TCRdb keeps only in-frame clones here, not all; method: immunoSEQ multiplex PCR. The sample holds approximately 25,000 clones, just over 90% seen once. The sample in question was CD4+ or CD8+ T cells sorted from blood, obtained in a trial of the OX40 agonist ivuxolimab. The chain couples TRBV4-2 to TRBJ1-6; 10 nucleotides agree with TRBD1. The source is an adult with an advanced solid tumor such as melanoma, head and neck, liver or kidney cancer. This chain's CDR3 is CASSQGGTGAGNSPLHF. CDR3 in DNA: TGTGCCAGCAGCCAAGGAGGGACAGGGGCCGGGAATTCACCCCTCCACTTT.